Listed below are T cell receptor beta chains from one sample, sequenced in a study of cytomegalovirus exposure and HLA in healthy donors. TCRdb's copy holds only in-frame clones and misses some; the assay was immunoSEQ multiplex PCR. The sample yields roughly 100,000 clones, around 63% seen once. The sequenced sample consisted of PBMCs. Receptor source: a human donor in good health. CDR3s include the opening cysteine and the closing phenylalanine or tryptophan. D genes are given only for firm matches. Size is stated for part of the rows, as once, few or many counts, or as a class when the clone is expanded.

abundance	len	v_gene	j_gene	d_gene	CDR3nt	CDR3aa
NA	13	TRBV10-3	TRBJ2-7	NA	TGTGCCATCAGGAAGGACAGCTCCTACGAGCAGTACTTC	CAIRKDSSYEQYF
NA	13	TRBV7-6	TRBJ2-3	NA	TGTGCCAGCAGCCCTCACAACACAGATACGCAGTATTTT	CASSPHNTDTQYF
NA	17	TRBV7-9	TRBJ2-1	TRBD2	TGTGCCAGCAGCTTAGTATCGTCGGGACTAGCTCACAATGAGCAGTTCTTC	CASSLVSSGLAHNEQFF
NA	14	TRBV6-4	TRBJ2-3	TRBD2	TGTGCCAGCAGTGACATTGCGGGAGTAGATACGCAGTATTTT	CASSDIAGVDTQYF
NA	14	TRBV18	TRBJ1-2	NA	TGTGCCAGCTCACCGGAGGGCAGGGTTTATGGCTACACCTTC	CASSPEGRVYGYTF
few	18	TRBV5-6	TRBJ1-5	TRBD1	TGTGCCAGCAGCTCTAAGCTACAGGGGAGCCATAGCAATCAGCCCCAGCATTTT	CASSSKLQGSHSNQPQHF
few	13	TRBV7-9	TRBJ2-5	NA	TGTGCCAGCAGCCGACAGCCCCAAGAGACCCAGTACTTC	CASSRQPQETQYF
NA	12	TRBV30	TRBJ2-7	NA	TGTGCCTATTCGACTGTACCCTACGAGCAGTACTTC	CAYSTVPYEQYF
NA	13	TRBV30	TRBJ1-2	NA	TGTGCCTGGAGCCCAACAAGTAACTATGGCTACACCTTC	CAWSPTSNYGYTF
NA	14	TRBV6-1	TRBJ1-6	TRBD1	TGTGCCAGCGGCACCGGGACAGGGGCATCACCCCTCCACTTT	CASGTGTGASPLHF
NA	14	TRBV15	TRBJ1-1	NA	TGTGCCACCAGCCGGACAGCAATGAACACTGAAGCTTTCTTT	CATSRTAMNTEAFF
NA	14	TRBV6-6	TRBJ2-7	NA	TGTGCCAGCAGTTACTCGGACAACTCCTACGAGCAGTACTTC	CASSYSDNSYEQYF
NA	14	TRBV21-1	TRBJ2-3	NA	TGTGCCAGCAGCTGGCAGGGGCAGACAGATACGCAGTATTTT	CASSWQGQTDTQYF
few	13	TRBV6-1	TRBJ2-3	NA	TGTGCCAGCAGTGAATTGGGCTATCGCCGGCAGTATTTT	CASSELGYRRQYF
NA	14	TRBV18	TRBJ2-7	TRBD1	TGTGCCAGCTCACGACAGGGGCGCGGGTACGAGCAGTACTTC	CASSRQGRGYEQYF
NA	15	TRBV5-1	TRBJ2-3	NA	TGCGCCAGCAGCCGGTGGACAAGAGACACAGATACGCAGTATTTT	CASSRWTRDTDTQYF
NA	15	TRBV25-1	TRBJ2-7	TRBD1	TGTGCCAGCAGTGAAGTTTATCAGGGGGCCTACGAGCAGTACTTC	CASSEVYQGAYEQYF
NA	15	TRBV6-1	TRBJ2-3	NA	TGTGCCAGCAGTGAAGCCCAGGGCTACACAGATACGCAGTATTTT	CASSEAQGYTDTQYF
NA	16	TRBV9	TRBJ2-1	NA	TGTGCCAGCAGCCCAGAGGGGGGAGGGGCCTACAATGAGCAGTTCTTC	CASSPEGGGAYNEQFF
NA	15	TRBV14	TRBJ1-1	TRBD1	TGTGCCAGCAGCCAAGTCACAGGGGGTAACACTAAAGCTTTCTTT	CASSQVTGGNTKAFF
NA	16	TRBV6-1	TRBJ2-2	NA	TGTGCCAGCAGTGGTTCCGTACTTCCGAACACCGGGGAGCTGTTTTTT	CASSGSVLPNTGELFF
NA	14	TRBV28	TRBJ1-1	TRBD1	TGTGCCAGCAGTATAGGACAGGGTGAAATGGGGGCTTTCTTT	CASSIGQGEMGAFF
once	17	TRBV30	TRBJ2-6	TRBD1	TGTGCCTGGAGTACGACAGGGGTGGACTCTGGGGCCAACGTCCTGACTTTC	CAWSTTGVDSGANVLTF
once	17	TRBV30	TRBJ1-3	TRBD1	TGTGCCTGGGAGCCGGGACAGGGCCGAAACTCTGGAAACACCATATATTTT	CAWEPGQGRNSGNTIYF
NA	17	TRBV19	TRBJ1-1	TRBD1	TGTGCCAGTAGTATTTATAGGACAGGGGGCAAGAACACTGAAGCTTTCTTT	CASSIYRTGGKNTEAFF
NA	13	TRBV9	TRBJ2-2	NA	TGTGCCAGCAGCAGAGGGAACACCGGGGAGCTGTTTTTT	CASSRGNTGELFF
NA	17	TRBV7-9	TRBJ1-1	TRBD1	TGTGCCAGCAGCAAAGACAGGGGGGGACTTATGAACACTGAAGCTTTCTTT	CASSKDRGGLMNTEAFF
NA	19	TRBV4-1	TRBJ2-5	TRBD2	TGCGCCAGCAGCCACCCCTCCCAATGGCGGGAGGGGAGCGGAGAGACCCAGTACTTC	CASSHPSQWREGSGETQYF
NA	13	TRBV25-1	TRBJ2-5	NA	TGTGCCAGCAGTGTAATGACAGTGGGCGAGAAGTACTTC	CASSVMTVGEKYF
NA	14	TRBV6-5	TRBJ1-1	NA	TGTGCCAGCAGCTTAACAGTGGGAGGAACTGAAGCTTTCTTT	CASSLTVGGTEAFF